These 5 T cell receptor beta chains came from one sample sequenced in a study of shared clonotypes between healthy human individuals. Libraries were prepared by immunoSEQ multiplex PCR; TCRdb keeps only in-frame clonotypes and omits some of them. The sample yields 2 million or so clones, 85% to 95% seen once. The sample comprised naive CD4+ T cells sorted from blood. Subset specified: CD45RA+ positively selected. Source of these receptors: a young man in good health.

The V call is TRBV4-3, the J call TRBJ2-7; D ambiguous. Trimming took off 1 base at V and 6 bases at J, with 13 bases between the two ends. Germline lookup yields CDR1 LGHNA and CDR2 YSLEER. CDR3 size: 14 residues. CDR3 sequence (DNA): TGCGCCAGCAGCCAAGGTCCCGGCGACGGCGAGCAGTACTTC. Translation gives CASSQGPGDGEQYF.

This rearrangement joins TRBV28 to TRBJ1-4; the D gene is possibly TRBD1 (6 bases). V was clipped by 8 bases and J by 8 bases, with 15 bases between them. Germline V gene sequence: CDR1 MDHEN, CDR2 SYDVKM. CDR3 length: 13 amino acids. The CDR3 region has the DNA TGTGCCAGCGGGCCTGTGGACAGCGAAAAACTGTTTTTT. This translates into CASGPVDSEKLFF.

The chain couples TRBV18 to TRBJ2-1; D is unclear. Germline lookup yields CDR1 KGHSH and CDR2 LQKENI. This CDR3 is 12 amino acids long. Trimming pared 5 bases from V and 6 bases from J, leaving 8 bases between. CDR3 in DNA: TGTGCCAGCTCAAACAGTCCCAATGAGCAGTTCTTC. It translates to CASSNSPNEQFF.

The rearrangement joins TRBV10-3 to TRBJ2-7, with 9 bases that match TRBD1. The CDR3 extends over 14 amino acids. The J segment lost 2 bases and the V segment lost 6 bases, leaving 5 bases of the junction unmatched. The germline CDR1 and CDR2 sequences are ENHRY and SYGVKD. CDR3 loop: CAIREGTGTYEQYF. The CDR3 DNA follows: TGTGCCATCAGGGAGGGGACAGGGACCTACGAGCAGTACTTC.

CDR3 residues: CASSVEQANTEAFF. CDR3 coding DNA: TGTGCCAGCAGCGTAGAACAGGCGAACACTGAAGCTTTCTTT. The J gene is TRBJ1-1, the V gene TRBV9; tentatively, D is TRBD1 (5 bases). CDR3 length equals 14 residues. Germline assignment: CDR1 SGDLS and CDR2 YYNGEE. V was trimmed by 0 bases and J by 1 base, leaving 7 bases between them.